The source of this T cell receptor beta chain is a study of T cell responses to AZD1222 COVID-19 vaccine. Study-wide findings and caveats: Females made up more of the donors, who were largely white British, and clonal diversity may have come out too low. Just six AZD1222 recipients tested seropositive at baseline.

The protocol was immunoSEQ multiplex PCR, while the TCRdb copy is restricted to in-frame clones and leaves out a portion. The sample records some 110,000 clones, 88% being singletons. Regarding this clone: What it binds is unknown.

The CDR3 extends over 16 amino acids. In germline, CDR1 is SGDLS, CDR2 YYNGEE. V was cut by 1 base and J by 4 bases, with 14 bases left in between. The origin of this receptor is an adult who received the AZD1222 COVID-19 vaccine. The genes are TRBV9 and TRBJ1-4, with no clear D. Here the sequenced sample was peripheral blood, taken 28 days after the second AZD1222 dose. The CDR3 loop is CASSVTDGLLNEKLFF. As DNA, the CDR3 is TGTGCCAGCAGCGTAACAGACGGACTGCTTAATGAAAAACTGTTTTTT.